Each of the 12 T cell receptor beta chains below was sequenced from the same sample in a study of cytomegalovirus exposure and HLA in healthy donors. The PCR used 60 Vbeta and 13 Jbeta primers. The method was immunoSEQ multiplex PCR; TCRdb's version includes in-frame clones alone and lacks a portion of them. The sample shows around 200,000 clones, 70% to 80% of them seen only once. Sequencing was performed on PBMCs. All receptors derive from a woman aged 45 to 65 in good health and CMV-seronegative.

The J gene is TRBJ1-5, the V gene TRBV28, with no clear D. V shed 5 bases and J shed 7 bases, with 15 bases lying between them. The CDR3 is 14 residues long. Germline values: CDR1 MDHEN, CDR2 SYDVKM. CDR3 in DNA: TGTGCCAGCAGTCCCCCCTCGGGAGGACAGCCCCAGCATTTT. Translation: CASSPPSGGQPQHF.

The rearrangement links TRBV4-1 to TRBJ2-1, with 10 positions matching TRBD2. The germline CDR1 and CDR2 sequences are MGHRA and YSYEKL. With V trimmed by 0 bases and J by 10 bases, 9 bases remained unmatched. This CDR3 is 16 amino acids long. The DNA of the CDR3 is TGCGCCAGCAGCCAAGATCCCAGCGGGGGGGCATTAGAGCAGTTCTTC. Its protein product is CASSQDPSGGALEQFF.

The gene calls are TRBV5-6 and TRBJ1-6, with D maybe TRBD1 (5 bases). Germline values: CDR1 SGHDT, CDR2 YYEEEE. This CDR3 region has 16 residues. V was clipped by 7 bases and J by 7 bases, with 21 bases between them. CDR3 region: CASLRGSADWNSPLHF. The DNA for the CDR3 is TGTGCCAGCCTGCGGGGGAGTGCAGATTGGAATTCACCCCTCCACTTT.

The chain combines TRBV10-3 with TRBJ2-5; tentative D call: TRBD1 (6 bases). V was cut by 0 bases and J by 2 bases, with 7 bases left in between. CDR3 length: 14 amino acids. Germline V gives CDR1 ENHRY, CDR2 SYGVKD. The CDR3 loop is CAISESGQQETQYF. In nucleotides, the CDR3 is TGTGCCATCAGTGAGTCAGGACAGCAAGAGACCCAGTACTTC.

This sequence joins TRBV11-2 and TRBJ2-7, with 7 positions matching TRBD2. V lost 0 bases, J lost 2 bases, and 4 bases stayed unmatched. The CDR3 contains 15 residues. Looked up from germline, CDR1 is SGHAT and CDR2 is FQNNGV. In DNA, the CDR3 is TGTGCCAGCAGCTTAGAGGGGGGGGAGACCTACGAGCAGTACTTC. Amino acids: CASSLEGGETYEQYF.

CDR3 nucleotide sequence: TGTGCCAGCAGCCCTAGGACAGGGGCGGGCTACGAGCAGTACTTC. Its protein is CASSPRTGAGYEQYF. The chain couples TRBV9 to TRBJ2-7, with TRBD1 matching 9 bases. Unmatched junction bases numbered 8, after V lost 4 bases and J lost 3 bases. The CDR3 loop spans 15 amino acids. Per germline, CDR1 SGDLS and CDR2 YYNGEE.

This chain links TRBV7-9 with TRBJ1-1; 8 nucleotides line up with TRBD1. The germline V gene encodes CDR1 SEHNR and CDR2 FQNEAQ (reference sequence). The V segment lost 4 bases and the J segment 6 bases; nucleotides outside the gene matches: 7. This CDR3 spans 14 amino acids. CDR3: CASSSLQGAAEAFF. The CDR3 coding sequence is TGTGCCAGCAGCTCCCTTCAGGGGGCCGCTGAAGCTTTCTTT.

The CDR3 region is CASSYSGQGAADTQYF. The DNA of the CDR3 is TGTGCCAGCAGTTACTCGGGACAGGGGGCTGCAGATACGCAGTATTTT. This chain links TRBV6-5 with TRBJ2-3; 12 bases match TRBD1. J gave up 4 bases and V 0 bases, and 2 bases lay outside the gene matches. Per the germline V gene, CDR1 is MNHEY and CDR2 is SVGAGI. The CDR3 is 16 residues long.

V and J are TRBV7-9 and TRBJ2-5; D call uncertain. The end of the DNA aligns better with TRBJ2-7, so the J call may be wrong. CDR1 and CDR2 from the germline V gene are SEHNR and FQNEAQ (reference sequence). The CDR3 spans 13 residues. The CDR3 DNA is TGTGCCAGCAGCTTTTCCCCCACCTACGAGCAGTACTTC. It is translated as CASSFSPTYEQYF.

The chain couples TRBV6-1 to TRBJ2-1; 12 bases agree with TRBD2. This CDR3 has 14 amino acids. CDR1 is MNHNS, CDR2 SASEGT, per germline. With 8 bases clipped from V and 9 bases from J, the junction kept 8 bases outside the gene matches. The CDR3 DNA reads as TGTGCCAGCTTCCGACTAGCGGGAGCGACTGAGCAGTTCTTC. The encoded protein is CASFRLAGATEQFF.

The V call is TRBV5-6, the J call TRBJ2-1; 7 nucleotides match TRBD1. V gave up 6 bases and J gave up 12 bases; unmatched junction bases: 9. This CDR3 comprises 12 residues. Germline V gene sequence: CDR1 SGHDT, CDR2 YYEEEE. The CDR3 nucleotides are TGTGCCAGCACCCTAGGAACAGGGGTGCAGTTCTTC. Protein: CASTLGTGVQFF.

V and J are TRBV2 and TRBJ2-5; D remains ambiguous. The closer fit of TRBJ2-7 to the DNA end suggests the J call may be wrong. CDR1 is SNHLY and CDR2 is FYNNEI in the germline V gene. CDR3 length: 15 residues. In nucleotides, the CDR3 is TGTGCCAGCAGTGAAGAACCCCGGTGGGCCTACGAGCAGTACTTC. The encoded protein is CASSEEPRWAYEQYF.